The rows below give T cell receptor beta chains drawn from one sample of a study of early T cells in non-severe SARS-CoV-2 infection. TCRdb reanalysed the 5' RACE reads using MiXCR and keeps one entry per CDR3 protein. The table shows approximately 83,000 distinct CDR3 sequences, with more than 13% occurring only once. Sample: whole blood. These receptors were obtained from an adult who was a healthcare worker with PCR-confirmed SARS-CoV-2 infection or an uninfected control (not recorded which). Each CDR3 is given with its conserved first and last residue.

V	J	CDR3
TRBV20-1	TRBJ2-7	CSARVSSHEQYF
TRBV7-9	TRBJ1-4	CASSYRDPGKLFF
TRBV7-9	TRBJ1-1	CASSGQQVEAFF
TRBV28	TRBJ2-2	CASVGIPRYTGELFF
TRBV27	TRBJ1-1	CASSFHGGGNTEAFF
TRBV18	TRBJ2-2	CASSLYRAGTGLNTGELFF
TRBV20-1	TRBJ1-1	CSARVPGSANTEAFF
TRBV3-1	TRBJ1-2	CASSQGQILTNGYTF
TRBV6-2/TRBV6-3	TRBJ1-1	CASSYGRLNTEAFF
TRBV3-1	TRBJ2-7	CASSQRSYTGTPDF
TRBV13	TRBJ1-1	CASSFMLEAFF
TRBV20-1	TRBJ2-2	CSASGTPYSSGELFF
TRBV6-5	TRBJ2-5	CASSYGEGTQYF
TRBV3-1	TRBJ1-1	CASSQGGGSTEAFF
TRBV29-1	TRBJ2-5	CSVDSFQETQYF
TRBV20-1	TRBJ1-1	CSAQRGTTEAFF
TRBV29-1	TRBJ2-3	CSVDWGITDTQYF
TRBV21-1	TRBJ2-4	CASIDLPDRTKNIQYF
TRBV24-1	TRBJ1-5	CATSDLQDRVGNQPQHF
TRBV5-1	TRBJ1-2	CASSSQDRQNPFRGYTF
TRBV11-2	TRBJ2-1	CASSFRTTPRTAGSSYNEQFF
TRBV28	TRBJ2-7	CASRVLQDFTYEQYF
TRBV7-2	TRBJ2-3	CASSLLGQNTDTQYF